This entry describes one T cell receptor beta chain. It has no known antigen specificity. Base qualities are not at hand, and no much larger clone is one base apart. TCRbeta CDR3 regions were amplified from genomic DNA by means of the immunoSEQ Assay, a bias-controlled multiplex PCR. From the authors' description of their analysis: The number of nucleated cells in each sample was estimated by amplification of reference gene primers within the assay. To quantify the absolute abundance of each unique TCRbeta CDR3 rearrangement, sequence reads were collapsed and filtered. Productive Simpson clonality was computed per sample as the square root of Simpson's diversity index over productive rearrangements. TCRdb took over this immuneACCESS table, retaining in-frame rearrangements with V and J assigned. Such tables are incomplete; in checked studies, under half of the missing clones stem from an unresolved V gene, and the remainder is unexplained. The DNA was the basis for D and trimming; V, J and clone size are from that table. The sample table lists over 200,000 clones, almost 85% of them with a count of one. 14% to 15% of the sample belongs to the ten largest clones.

This record belongs to a study of blood T cell repertoires in COVID-19 (dated by TCRdb to about 2020). Notes on the research overall: Samples covering the acute and convalescent phases of COVID-19 were provided by collaborators in the United States, Italy and Spain. Deeply sampled blood TCRbeta repertoires from subjects exposed to, actively infected with, or recovered from COVID-19 were included in the dataset. Sample metadata almost always included a de-identified subject ID, COVID-19 status, age in years and sex. The samples were drawn from two sources: the first 160 participants of the ongoing ImmuneRACE study, and fewer than 1,500 subjects contributed by 6 global collaborators. HLA class I and class II types, where available, came from metadata supplied by the sample provider rather than from assay-based typing. A freely available public database, intended as a resource for researchers studying the immune response to SARS-CoV-2, is where the repertoires were released. The prospective study material was composed of cDNA or gDNA derived from T cells, B-cell-depleted T cells, or PBMCs. Overall study outcomes, separate from this receptor: How much clinical and demographic metadata was included differed by source and by participant, and the metadata was provided uncurated.

V is reduced by 3 bases and J by 4 bases, leaving a spacing of 13 bases between them. The CDR3 has 15 amino acids, counting the end cysteine and phenylalanine. Only CDR3 DNA is held: 45 bases, read in frame from base 1. CDR1 and CDR2 are drawn from the germline V gene (reference sequence): MNHEY, SMNVEV. Participants in the prospective study were enrolled through a virtual design, were aged 18 to 89 years, and lived in fewer than 30 United States geographic areas. To assign participants to cohorts, the prospective study relied on clinical history that participants themselves reported in a screening survey and a study questionnaire. ImmuneRACE Cohort 3 recovered participants were defined by two consecutive negative NP/OP PCR tests, healthcare professional clearance, or symptom resolution. Mobile phlebotomists in the prospective study collected whole blood, serum and a nasopharyngeal or oropharyngeal swab from every participant. Participants in the prospective study had the option to provide additional blood draws and questionnaires over an approximately 2-month period. Prospective study blood samples were shipped either frozen or at room temperature before DNA extraction.

The sequencing input was PBMCs or T cells enriched from blood (not recorded which). The sequence was collected from a man between 35 and 55 years old who had recovered from COVID-19. Here the chain combines TRBV27 and TRBJ2-1, with the identity of the D gene unclear. The DNA sequence is TGTGCCAGCAGTTTCCTACCCCTGAGGTACAATGAGCAGTTCTTC. Its coded protein is CASSFLPLRYNEQFF.